The 5 T cell receptor beta chains below were found in one sample sequenced in a study of T-cell reconstitution after alpha-beta-depleted transplantation in children. Unique molecular identifiers tagged the TCRbeta library. TCRdb fed the PCR reads into MiXCR, producing one record per CDR3 protein. This sample carries over 100,000 distinct CDR3 sequences, over 6% of them seen once, and the ten largest clones take roughly 15%. The sample consisted of PBMCs, taken before TCRalphabeta/CD19-depleted stem cell transplant. Receptor source: a boy aged 2 to 10 with acute lymphoblastic leukemia, due to receive a stem cell transplant.

This clonotype has just a few counts. The V and J genes are TRBV29-1 and TRBJ1-1; no firm D call. With 0 bases removed from V and 10 bases from J, the gap between germline ends came to 15 bases. Per germline, CDR1 SQVTM and CDR2 ANQGSEA. The CDR3 sequence is 13 residues long. CDR3 protein: CSVEEVLTRLAFF. Written as DNA, the CDR3 is TGCAGCGTTGAAGAGGTGCTGACTCGGCTAGCTTTCTTT.

This clonotype was picked up a small number of times. The chain couples TRBV27 to TRBJ1-3; D may be TRBD1 (5 bases). Looked up from germline, CDR1 is MNHEY and CDR2 is SMNVEV (reference sequence). With 1 base removed from V and 8 bases from J, the gap between germline ends came to 15 bases. The CDR3 runs to 15 residues. The DNA for the CDR3 is TGTGCCAGCAGTTTATGGGGCTCCCGAGAGGACACCATATATTTT. It encodes CASSLWGSREDTIYF.

This chain connects TRBV3-1 to TRBJ1-5; 8 bases are shared with TRBD1. The CDR3 length is 15 residues. The germline gives CDR1 LGHDT, CDR2 YNNKEL (reference sequence). V trimming: 4 bases; J trimming: 4 bases; junction bases outside the gene matches: 6. CDR3 nucleotides: TGTGCCAGCAGCCCTACGGGACAGGAGAATCAGCCCCAGCATTTT. Its translation is CASSPTGQENQPQHF.

This clonotype showed up many times. J is TRBJ2-3 and V is TRBV12-3 or TRBV12-4; 10 bases line up with TRBD2. Trimming removed 4 bases from V and 2 bases from J; junction bases left unmatched: 6. CDR3 length: 16 residues. CDR3 in DNA: TGTGCCAGCAGTTCGAGCGGGGGGGCCCCCACAGATACGCAGTATTTT. This sequence encodes CASSSSGGAPTDTQYF.

The chain combines TRBV14 with TRBJ2-7, with D hard to call. The CDR3 is made up of 12 amino acids. V lost 4 bases to trimming and J lost 4 bases, with 8 bases between them. CDR1 is SGHDN and CDR2 is FVKESK in the germline V gene. CDR3 DNA: TGTGCCAGCAGCCCAAATCGGTACGAGCAGTACTTC. Translation: CASSPNRYEQYF.